The source of this T cell receptor beta chain is a study of T cells in women clearing cervical HPV infection. In regard to this clone: Read sequence stops 3 residues before the CDR3 end, and the germline J gene provides the missing end.

CDR1 and CDR2 (germline): LGHNA, YNFKEQ. V dropped 0 bases and J dropped 10; count of bases not matched to a gene: 8. This CDR3 is 15 amino acids long. TCR beta CDR3 amplified by multiplex PCR from approximately 1,100 ng genomic DNA. Repertoires were generated with immunoSEQ multiplex PCR, while TCRdb's copy carries only in-frame clones and drops some. The sample is made up of under 45,000 clones, and the top ten hold approximately 1.5% of it. All donors had a single incident cervical HPV16 infection, not prevalent. This chain connects TRBV4-2 to TRBJ1-4, with 7 bases lining up with TRBD1. The sequencing sample was made of blood buffy coat. The sequence derives from a woman between 18 and 69 years old with a cervical HPV16 infection that either progressed to CIN3+ or cleared (not recorded which). Incomplete CDR3 DNA: TGTGCCAGCAGCCAAGATACACAGGGGAACAGAAAA. Translated, it gives CASSQDTQGNRK. The whole CDR3 reads CASSQDTQGNRKLFF.